This T cell receptor beta chain comes out of a study of cytomegalovirus exposure and HLA in healthy donors. This clone was counted between two and nine times. In the PCR, 60 Vbeta and 13 Jbeta primers were used. The table came from immunoSEQ multiplex PCR; TCRdb's copy has only in-frame clones and leaves some out. This sample yields over 130,000 clones, of which about 60% are seen a single time; 6% to 8.5% belongs to the top ten. The CDR3 length is 15 residues. V dropped 2 bases and J dropped 0 bases, with 5 bases sitting between them. The V gene's germline CDR1 is SNHLY and CDR2 FYNNEI. The sample comprised PBMCs. The TCR originated in a woman aged 60 to 75 in good health and CMV-seropositive. The chain carries TRBV2 and TRBJ1-6, with D unclear. The CDR3 DNA sequence: TGTGCCAGCAGTGAACGGAGCTCCTATAATTCACCCCTCCACTTT. Its translation: CASSERSSYNSPLHF.